Given below is one T cell receptor beta chain in context. The entry originates in a study of cytomegalovirus exposure and HLA in healthy donors. J lost 5 bases, V lost 7 bases, and 6 bases had no gene match. Germline V CDR1 and CDR2: SNHLY, FYNNEI. The CDR3 length is 14 residues. Regarding donors, all were healthy bone marrow donors. These donors counted as nominally healthy when sampled, but unrecorded immune exposures were likely. The PCR contained 60 Vbeta and 13 Jbeta primers. Only in-frame clones appear in the TCRdb table, and some are missing; sequencing was by immunoSEQ multiplex PCR. The sample lists around 90,000 clones; about 66% were seen once.

This receptor was obtained from a woman aged 45-65 years in good health and CMV-seropositive. Sequencing input: PBMCs. The chain employs TRBV2 and TRBJ2-1; TRBD2 matches at 9 bases. The CDR3 here is CASMQRGANNEQFF. The CDR3 DNA reads TGTGCCAGCATGCAGCGGGGGGCCAACAATGAGCAGTTCTTC.